This entry lists 9 T cell receptor beta chains sequenced from one sample in a study of identical twins. TCRdb passed the 5' RACE reads through MiXCR, listing each CDR3 protein once. The sample has roughly 690,000 distinct CDR3 sequences; 5.5% to 6.5% are singletons. Sequenced: naive T cells sorted from blood. The origin of the receptors is a man younger than 35 in good health.

This clonotype was observed at least ten times. The genes are TRBV7-9 and TRBJ1-4; 7 nucleotides line up with TRBD1. CDR3 length: 15 residues. The junction had 10 bases not matched to a gene; V was cut back by 5 bases and J by 7 bases. Germline-derived CDR1 and CDR2 are SEHNR and FQNEAQ (reference sequence). The CDR3 sequence: CASSVGQSMVEKLFF. CDR3 nucleotides: TGTGCCAGCAGCGTGGGACAGTCCATGGTTGAAAAACTGTTTTTT.

This clonotype appeared a few times. This chain uses TRBV7-2 with TRBJ2-7; D is perhaps TRBD1 (6 bases). The length of the CDR3 is 17 residues. Germline-derived CDR1 and CDR2 are SGHTA and FQGNSA. Trimming pared 5 bases from V and 4 bases from J, leaving 24 bases between. The CDR3 is CASSIPRDKAWSYEQYF. CDR3 sequence (DNA): TGTGCCAGCAGCATACCCCGGGACAAGGCATGGAGTTACGAGCAGTACTTC.

This clonotype has just a few counts. The V gene is TRBV14, the J gene TRBJ2-5; 9 bases match TRBD2. Germline V gene sequence: CDR1 SGHDN, CDR2 FVKESK. The CDR3 spans 17 residues. V gave up 1 base and J gave up 4 bases; unmatched junction bases: 10. The CDR3 bases are TGTGCCAGCAGCCAAGGCGGCCCAATAGCGGGAGCAGAGACCCAGTACTTC. Protein product: CASSQGGPIAGAETQYF.

This rearrangement joins TRBV24-1 to TRBJ2-5, with D perhaps matching TRBD1 (5 bases). The CDR3 is made up of 15 amino acids. CDR1 is KGHDR, CDR2 SFDVKD, per germline. V lost 2 bases to trimming and J lost 1 base, with 10 bases between them. The CDR3 DNA reads TGTGCCACCAGTGATTCGGGCAGGGCCCAAGAGACCCAGTACTTC. This gives the protein CATSDSGRAQETQYF.

The chain links TRBV4-1 to TRBJ1-2; unclear D gene. Trimming left V 0 bases short and J 2 bases short, with 10 bases between. The CDR3 totals 15 residues. Germline CDR1 reads MGHRA; CDR2 reads YSYEKL. The CDR3 bases are TGCGCCAGCAGCCAAGATTGGGGTTCCAACTATGGCTACACCTTC. Its protein product is CASSQDWGSNYGYTF.

This clonotype was counted only a few times. V usage is TRBV5-1 and J usage is TRBJ2-7; perhaps D is TRBD1 or TRBD2 (5 bases each). Germline loops: CDR1 SGHRS, CDR2 YFSETQ. Deletions cut 3 bases from V and 0 bases from J, with 10 bases between. The CDR3 covers 14 residues. CDR3 in amino acids: CASSWTGTSYEQYF. Here the CDR3 DNA reads TGCGCCAGCAGCTGGACCGGGACCTCCTACGAGCAGTACTTC. Full variable domain (remainder filled in from reference TRBV5-1 and TRBJ2-7): KAGVTQTPRYLIKTRGQQVTLSCSPISGHRSVSWYQQTPGQGLQFLFEYFSETQRNKGNFPGRFSGRQFSNSRSEMNVSTLELGDSALYLCASSWTGTSYEQYFGPGTRLTVT.

The chain links TRBV20-1 to TRBJ2-2; 10 bases match TRBD2. The CDR3 consists of 15 residues. The germline V gene encodes CDR1 DFQATT and CDR2 SNEGSKA (reference sequence). With V trimmed by 1 base and J by 3 bases, 2 bases remained unmatched. In DNA form, the CDR3 reads TGCAGTGCTAGAGCCCTAGCGGGAGACACCGGGGAGCTGTTTTTT. Residues: CSARALAGDTGELFF.

This clonotype showed up just a few times. The DNA of the CDR3 is TGCGCCAGCAGCTGGGGTTTGTCACACCGCTACGAGCAGTACTTC. This gives the protein CASSWGLSHRYEQYF. The rearrangement uses TRBV5-1 and TRBJ2-7; D is unresolved. Per germline, CDR1 SGHRS and CDR2 YFSETQ. The CDR3 sequence is 15 residues long. The V end lost 3 bases, the J end lost 3 bases, and 16 bases lay between the germline ends.

This clonotype was seen ten or more times. This chain joins TRBV5-8 and TRBJ2-2; D gene unclear. Trimming shortened V by 2 bases and J by 0 bases, and 8 bases separated the two germline ends. The germline V gene has CDR1 SGHTS and CDR2 YDEGEE. This CDR3 spans 15 amino acids. The CDR3 spells CASSFGSTNTGELFF. As DNA, the CDR3 is TGTGCCAGCAGCTTTGGCAGCACGAACACCGGGGAGCTGTTTTTT.